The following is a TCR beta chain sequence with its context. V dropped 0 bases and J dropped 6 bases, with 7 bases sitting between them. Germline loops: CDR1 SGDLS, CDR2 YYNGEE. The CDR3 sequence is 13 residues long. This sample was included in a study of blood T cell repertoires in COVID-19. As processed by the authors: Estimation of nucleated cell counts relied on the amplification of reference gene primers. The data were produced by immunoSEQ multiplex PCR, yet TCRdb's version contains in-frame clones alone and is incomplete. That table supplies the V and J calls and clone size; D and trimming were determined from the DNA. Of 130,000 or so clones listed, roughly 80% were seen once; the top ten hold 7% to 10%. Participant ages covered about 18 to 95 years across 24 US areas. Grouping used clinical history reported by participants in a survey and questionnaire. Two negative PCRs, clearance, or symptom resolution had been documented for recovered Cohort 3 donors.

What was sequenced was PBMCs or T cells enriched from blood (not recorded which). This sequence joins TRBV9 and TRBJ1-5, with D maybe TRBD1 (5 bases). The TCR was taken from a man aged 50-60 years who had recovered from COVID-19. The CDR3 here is CASSVGTTQPQHF. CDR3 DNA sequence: TGTGCCAGCAGCGTAGGGACAACTCAGCCCCAGCATTTT. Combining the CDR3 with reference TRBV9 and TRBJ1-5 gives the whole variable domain DSGVTQTPKHLITATGQRVTLRCSPRSGDLSVYWYQQSLDQGLQFLIQYYNGEERAKGNILERFSAQQFPDLHSELNLSSLELGDSALYFCASSVGTTQPQHFGDGTRLSIL.